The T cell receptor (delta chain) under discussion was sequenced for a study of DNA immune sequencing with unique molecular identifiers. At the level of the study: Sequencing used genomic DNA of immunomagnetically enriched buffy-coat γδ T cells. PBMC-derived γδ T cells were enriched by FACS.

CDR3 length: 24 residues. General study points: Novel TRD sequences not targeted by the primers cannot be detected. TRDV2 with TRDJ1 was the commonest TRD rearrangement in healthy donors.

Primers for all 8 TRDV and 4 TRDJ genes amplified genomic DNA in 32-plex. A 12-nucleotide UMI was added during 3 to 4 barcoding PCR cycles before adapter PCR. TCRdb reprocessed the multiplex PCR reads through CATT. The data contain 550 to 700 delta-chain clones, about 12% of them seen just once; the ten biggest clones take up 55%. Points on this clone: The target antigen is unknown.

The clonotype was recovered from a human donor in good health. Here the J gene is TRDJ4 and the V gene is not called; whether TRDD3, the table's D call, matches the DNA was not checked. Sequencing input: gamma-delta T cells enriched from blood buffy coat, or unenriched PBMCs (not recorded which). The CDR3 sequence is CACDTVSSPRRRGLEGGYDRPLIF. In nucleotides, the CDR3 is TGTGCCTGTGACACCGTGTCTTCCCCCAGACGTCGGGGTCTCGAGGGCGGTTATGACAGACCCCTGATCTTT.